This T cell receptor beta chain was identified during a study of OX40 agonist ivuxolimab in advanced cancers. Study results and limitations: CD4+ and CD8+ T cells in blood underwent clonal expansion by week 6 at 0.1 to 3.0 mg/kg.

Using immunoSEQ multiplex PCR, the repertoire was profiled, and TCRdb retains in-frame clones only, with some absent. The table includes 46,000 or so clones, roughly three quarters detected once. This CDR3 has 16 residues. Trimming cost V 4 bases and J 10 bases; bases outside gene matches: 12. Per the germline V gene, CDR1 is MDHEN and CDR2 is SYDVKM. In regard to this clone: Its antigen is still unknown.

This specimen consisted of CD4+ or CD8+ T cells sorted from blood, obtained in a trial of the OX40 agonist ivuxolimab. This chain joins TRBV28 and TRBJ2-1, with 11 bases matching TRBD2. The TCR comes from an adult with an advanced solid tumor such as melanoma, head and neck, liver or kidney cancer. CDR3 amino acids: CASSSSGSGRAREQFF. In DNA form, the CDR3 reads TGTGCCAGCAGTTCCTCCGGTAGCGGGAGGGCCCGGGAGCAGTTCTTC. The full variable domain, with the rest looked up from reference TRBV28 and TRBJ2-1, is DVKVTQSSRYLVKRTGEKVFLECVQDMDHENMFWYRQDPGLGLRLIYFSYDVKMKEKGDIPEGYSVSREKKERFSLILESASTNQTSMYLCASSSSGSGRAREQFFGPGTRLTVL.